This paragraph reports one T cell receptor (beta chain). Which cohort a participant joined came from the clinical history participants gave. As processed by the authors: Amplification from reference gene primers served as the basis for estimated nucleated cell counts. The repertoire was sequenced with immunoSEQ multiplex PCR; TCRdb's copy has only in-frame clones and lacks some. The DNA was the basis for D and trimming; V, J and clone size are from that table. The sample has 290,000 or so clones, around 90% seen once; the top ten hold approximately 4%. The data stem from a study of blood T cell repertoires in COVID-19. Study information: Both acute and convalescent COVID-19 samples were obtained from the United States, Italy and Spain. PBMCs, B-cell-depleted T cells, or T cells provided the cDNA or gDNA that made up the material.

The clonotype was recovered from a young woman with acute COVID-19. What was sequenced was PBMCs or T cells enriched from blood (not recorded which).

This CDR3 is CASSLGHSGNTIYF. The DNA for the CDR3 is TGTGCCAGCAGTTTGGGACACTCTGGAAACACCATATATTTT. This chain links TRBV28 with TRBJ1-3; TRBD1 might be the D (6 bases). CDR3 size: 14 residues. CDR1 is MDHEN and CDR2 is SYDVKM in the germline V gene. V lost 3 bases and J 0 bases, leaving 6 bases between the germline ends. The whole variable domain, remainder taken from reference TRBV28 and TRBJ1-3, is DVKVTQSSRYLVKRTGEKVFLECVQDMDHENMFWYRQDPGLGLRLIYFSYDVKMKEKGDIPEGYSVSREKKERFSLILESASTNQTSMYLCASSLGHSGNTIYFGEGSWLTVV.